The 25 T cell receptor beta chains below all came from one sample that was sequenced in a study of T cell responses to AZD1222 COVID-19 vaccine. The method was immunoSEQ multiplex PCR; TCRdb's version includes in-frame clones alone and lacks a portion of them. This table has approximately 140,000 clones, 75% to 95% appearing once. The specimen comprised peripheral blood, sampled 28 days after the second AZD1222 dose. Every receptor here comes from an adult who received the AZD1222 COVID-19 vaccine.

The chain carries TRBV7-2 and TRBJ1-2; the match to TRBD1 covers 7 bases. Trimming cost V 6 bases and J 8 bases; bases outside gene matches: 9. CDR1 and CDR2 (germline): SGHTA, FQGNSA. The CDR3 spans 13 residues. The CDR3 is CASRQDRVQGYTF. The CDR3 DNA reads as TGTGCCAGCAGACAAGACAGGGTGCAGGGCTACACCTTC.

CDR3 residues: CASTERDTSFRNQPQHF. DNA of the CDR3: TGCGCCAGCACCGAGCGGGACACTAGCTTTAGGAATCAGCCCCAGCATTTT. This rearrangement joins TRBV10-2 to TRBJ1-5, with TRBD1 as a possible D gene (6 bases). The V end lost 7 bases, the J end lost 4 bases, and 23 bases lay between the germline ends. The CDR3 totals 17 residues. Germline values: CDR1 WSHSY, CDR2 SAAADI.

The chain carries TRBV11-2 and TRBJ2-1; 7 nucleotides align to TRBD1. The CDR3 extends over 15 amino acids. CDR1 is SGHAT, CDR2 FQNNGV, per germline. After removal of 5 bases from V and 1 base from J, the junction contained 5 bases not matched to a gene. The DNA of the CDR3 is TGTGCCAGCAGCCTGGACAGGTTGTCCTACAATGAGCAGTTCTTC. This encodes CASSLDRLSYNEQFF.

The CDR3: CASSSQGVDTQYF. The CDR3 DNA reads as TGTGCCAGCAGTTCACAGGGGGTTGATACGCAGTATTTT. V usage is TRBV7-2 and J usage is TRBJ2-3, with 8 bases fitting TRBD1. The CDR3 has 13 amino acids. With 6 bases clipped from V and 6 bases from J, the junction kept 5 bases outside the gene matches. From germline, CDR1 is SGHTA and CDR2 FQGNSA.

This rearrangement joins TRBV28 to TRBJ1-3; D gene ambiguous. This CDR3 comprises 14 residues. The V end lost 5 bases, the J end lost 4 bases, and 12 bases lay between the germline ends. Per the germline V gene, CDR1 is MDHEN and CDR2 is SYDVKM. The DNA for the CDR3 is TGTGCCAGCAGTGCGCCTCTCGGAGGAAACACCATATATTTT. Translated, it gives CASSAPLGGNTIYF.

V usage is TRBV19 and J usage is TRBJ1-2; a possible D gene is TRBD1 (6 bases). The germline CDR1 and CDR2 sequences are LNHDA and SQIVND (reference sequence). There are 15 residues in the CDR3. V dropped 5 bases and J dropped 8 bases, with 21 bases sitting between them. CDR3 sequence reads: CASSPSGLTGNGYTF. The CDR3 DNA reads TGTGCCAGTAGTCCATCCGGTCTAACAGGGAACGGCTACACCTTC.

This chain joins TRBV11-2 and TRBJ2-1, with 9 bases lining up with TRBD2. V gave up 0 bases and J gave up 9 bases; unmatched junction bases: 6. The CDR3 totals 15 residues. Looked up from germline, CDR1 is SGHAT and CDR2 is FQNNGV. CDR3 protein: CASSLEGSGRAEQFF. In nucleotides, the CDR3 is TGTGCCAGCAGCTTAGAGGGTAGCGGGAGAGCTGAGCAGTTCTTC.

The chain joins TRBV7-9 to TRBJ2-7; D is ambiguous. With 4 bases removed from V and 7 bases from J, the gap between germline ends came to 14 bases. The CDR3 is 13 amino acids. From germline, CDR1 is SEHNR and CDR2 FQNEAQ (reference sequence). CDR3 nucleotides: TGTGCCAGCAGCTCCCTCTCAGGCAGAGAGCAGTACTTC. As protein: CASSSLSGREQYF. The full variable domain, with the rest looked up from reference TRBV7-9 and TRBJ2-7, is DTGVSQNPRHKITKRGQNVTFRCDPISEHNRLYWYRQTLGQGPEFLTYFQNEAQLEKSRLLSDRFSAERPKGSFSTLEIQRTEQGDSAMYLCASSSLSGREQYFGPGTRLTVT.

This chain uses TRBV19 with TRBJ1-4; D call uncertain. The germline V gene has CDR1 LNHDA and CDR2 SQIVND (reference sequence). With 8 bases removed from V and 0 bases from J, the gap between germline ends came to 10 bases. The CDR3 consists of 14 residues. The CDR3 nucleotides are TGTGCCAGTGCTAGGTCTGCAACTAATGAAAAACTGTTTTTT. Protein sequence: CASARSATNEKLFF. The full variable domain, its missing parts supplied by reference TRBV19 and TRBJ1-4, is DGGITQSPKYLFRKEGQNVTLSCEQNLNHDAMYWYRQDPGQGLRLIYYSQIVNDFQKGDIAEGYSVSREKKESFPLTVTSAQKNPTAFYLCASARSATNEKLFFGSGTQLSVL.

This chain connects TRBV23-1 to TRBJ2-1; TRBD2 might be the D (5 bases). TRBV23-1 is recorded as an ORF, its role being uncertain. This CDR3 is built from 12 residues. Trimming took off 7 bases at V and 7 bases at J, with 11 bases between the two ends. The CDR3 DNA reads as TGCGCCAGCATAAAGGGCGGGAATGAGCAGTTCTTC. Amino acid sequence: CASIKGGNEQFF.

This chain uses TRBV6-1 with TRBJ1-2; 7 bases line up with TRBD1. The CDR3 loop spans 14 amino acids. Germline values: CDR1 MNHNS, CDR2 SASEGT. Losses at the gene ends were 5 bases for V and 7 bases for J; bases not matched to a gene: 10. CDR3 protein: CASSTLQGPSGYTF. The CDR3 coding sequence is TGTGCCAGCAGTACCCTACAGGGGCCTAGTGGCTACACCTTC.

The V and J genes are TRBV5-1 and TRBJ1-2, with 7 positions matching TRBD1. The CDR3 consists of 15 residues. Germline lookup yields CDR1 SGHRS and CDR2 YFSETQ. Trimming took 0 bases from V and 4 from J; bases not matched to a gene: 6. CDR3 sequence (DNA): TGCGCCAGCAGCTTGGCACAGGGGAGCGGCTATGGCTACACCTTC. Protein sequence: CASSLAQGSGYGYTF.

The V and J genes are TRBV6-5 and TRBJ1-4; TRBD1 agrees at 10 bases. Germline CDR1 reads MNHEY; CDR2 reads SVGAGI. This CDR3 comprises 15 residues. After removal of 5 bases from V and 7 bases from J, the junction contained 7 bases not matched to a gene. This CDR3 is CASSPRTGGVEKLFF. The CDR3 nucleotides read TGTGCCAGCAGTCCGAGGACAGGGGGTGTTGAAAAACTGTTTTTT.

As regards this clone: The junction and the germline gene differ at one end; a read error may be behind it. This chain joins TRBV24-1 and TRBJ2-1, with D perhaps matching TRBD2 (6 bases). CDR1 is KGHDR, CDR2 SFDVKD, per germline. The CDR3 contains 16 residues. The CDR3 sequence: CATSDLGGSSYNEQLF. The CDR3 DNA sequence: TGTGCCACCAGTGATTTGGGGGGGAGCTCCTACAATGAGCAGCTCTTC.

This chain connects TRBV2 to TRBJ2-1; D is ambiguous. The CDR3 extends over 12 amino acids. Trimming cost V 3 bases and J 10 bases, with 10 bases left between them. Germline lookup yields CDR1 SNHLY and CDR2 FYNNEI. CDR3 loop: CASSEDRWEQFF. For the CDR3, the DNA is TGTGCCAGCAGTGAGGACCGCTGGGAGCAGTTCTTC.

The rearrangement uses TRBV3-1 (or the pseudogene TRBV3-2) and TRBJ1-2; tentative D call: TRBD1 (5 bases). The CDR3 has 13 residues. V lost 2 bases to trimming and J lost 3 bases, with 7 bases between them. Germline lookup yields CDR1 LGHDT and CDR2 YNNKEL (reference sequence). The CDR3, as DNA: TGTGCCAGCAGCCAACAGGGTGACTATGGCTACACCTTC. It codes for CASSQQGDYGYTF.

The V and J genes are TRBV11-2 and TRBJ1-5; 7 bases line up with TRBD1. Germline V gives CDR1 SGHAT, CDR2 FQNNGV. V shed 4 bases, J shed 11 bases, and the junction held 8 bases outside the gene matches. CDR3 size: 13 residues. In nucleotides, the CDR3 is TGTGCCAGCAGCTCGGCAGGGGGACCCTCCCAGCATTTT. It specifies CASSSAGGPSQHF. The full variable domain, completed using reference TRBV11-2 and TRBJ1-5, is EAGVAQSPRYKIIEKRQSVAFWCNPISGHATLYWYQQILGQGPKLLIQFQNNGVVDDSQLPKDRFSAERLKGVDSTLKIQPAKLEDSAVYLCASSSAGGPSQHFGDGTRLSIL.

The chain recombines TRBV14 with TRBJ2-1; 8 bases align to TRBD2. J was trimmed by 4 bases and V by 1 base; bases with no gene match: 6. Germline V lookup: CDR1 SGHDN, CDR2 FVKESK. CDR3 length: 16 residues. CDR3 region: CASSQGGGRPYNEQFF. As DNA, the CDR3 is TGTGCCAGCAGCCAAGGGGGCGGGAGGCCTTACAATGAGCAGTTCTTC. The whole variable domain, filled in from reference TRBV14 and TRBJ2-1, reads EAGVTQFPSHSVIEKGQTVTLRCDPISGHDNLYWYRRVMGKEIKFLLHFVKESKQDESGMPNNRFLAERTGGTYSTLKVQPAELEDSGVYFCASSQGGGRPYNEQFFGPGTRLTVL.

The chain employs TRBV7-9 and TRBJ2-2, with 10 bases lining up with TRBD1. Trimming at V came to 6 bases and at J to 3 bases, leaving 7 bases not matched to a gene. The germline gives CDR1 SEHNR, CDR2 FQNEAQ (reference sequence). The CDR3 totals 16 residues. CDR3 residues: CASRPPGQGYTGELFF. In DNA, the CDR3 is TGTGCCAGCAGACCGCCGGGACAGGGGTACACCGGGGAGCTGTTTTTT.

The CDR3, as DNA: TGTGCCAGCGGAGCAACACCCGCTTTCTATGGCTACACCTTC. Its translation: CASGATPAFYGYTF. V usage is TRBV27 and J usage is TRBJ1-2; D call uncertain. The germline V gene encodes CDR1 MNHEY and CDR2 SMNVEV (reference sequence). V was trimmed by 8 bases and J by 4 bases, leaving 17 bases between them. The CDR3 loop spans 14 amino acids.

The gene calls are TRBV19 and TRBJ2-6; possibly TRBD1 or TRBD2 for D (5 bases each). The V end was cut by 5 bases, the J end by 0 bases, with 8 bases between. The length of the CDR3 is 15 residues. Germline CDR1 and CDR2: LNHDA and SQIVND (reference sequence). This CDR3 is CASSPGTSGANVLTF. CDR3 nucleotides: TGTGCCAGTAGTCCCGGGACCTCTGGGGCCAACGTCCTGACTTTC.

V gene TRBV4-1 combines with J gene TRBJ1-1; perhaps TRBD1 as D (5 bases). CDR3 length equals 19 residues. CDR1 and CDR2 from the germline V gene are MGHRA and YSYEKL. Trimming pared 8 bases from V and 1 base from J, leaving 29 bases between. The CDR3 nucleotides read TGCGCCAGCCCGGAGAGGCGGACACCGAGGAGGGTTACGAACACTGAAGCTTTCTTT. This gives the protein CASPERRTPRRVTNTEAFF.

The chain links TRBV7-9 to TRBJ1-2; D not certain. Trimming left V 1 base short and J 6 bases short, with 6 bases between. Germline V lookup: CDR1 SEHNR, CDR2 FQNEAQ (reference sequence). The CDR3 contains 12 residues. The CDR3 is CASSLVRDGYTF. CDR3 sequence (DNA): TGTGCCAGCAGCTTAGTAAGGGATGGCTACACCTTC.

This clone was counted a single time. V gene TRBV28 combines with J gene TRBJ2-5; TRBD2 agrees at 10 bases. Germline V gene data show CDR1 as MDHEN and CDR2 as SYDVKM. V dropped 7 bases and J dropped 0; count of bases not matched to a gene: 11. CDR3 length: 17 amino acids. The CDR3 loop reads CASTSGLAFPNQETQYF. The CDR3 bases are TGTGCCAGCACTTCGGGACTAGCGTTTCCAAACCAAGAGACCCAGTACTTC. Full variable domain (remainder filled in from reference TRBV28 and TRBJ2-5): DVKVTQSSRYLVKRTGEKVFLECVQDMDHENMFWYRQDPGLGLRLIYFSYDVKMKEKGDIPEGYSVSREKKERFSLILESASTNQTSMYLCASTSGLAFPNQETQYFGPGTRLLVL.

This rearrangement joins TRBV7-8 to TRBJ1-1; D is possibly TRBD1 (6 bases). The germline V and J ends were trimmed by 0 bases and 5 bases, with 10 bases remaining between them. The CDR3 runs to 14 residues. Germline V gene data show CDR1 as SGHVS and CDR2 as FQNEAQ. This chain's CDR3 is CASSLAGAWTEAFF. The CDR3 nucleotides are TGTGCCAGCAGCTTAGCGGGGGCTTGGACTGAAGCTTTCTTT. Full variable domain (rest looked up from reference TRBV7-8 and TRBJ1-1): GAGVSQSPRYKVAKRGQDVALRCDPISGHVSLFWYQQALGQGPEFLTYFQNEAQLDKSGLPSDRFFAERPEGSVSTLKIQRTQQEDSAVYLCASSLAGAWTEAFFGQGTRLTVV.